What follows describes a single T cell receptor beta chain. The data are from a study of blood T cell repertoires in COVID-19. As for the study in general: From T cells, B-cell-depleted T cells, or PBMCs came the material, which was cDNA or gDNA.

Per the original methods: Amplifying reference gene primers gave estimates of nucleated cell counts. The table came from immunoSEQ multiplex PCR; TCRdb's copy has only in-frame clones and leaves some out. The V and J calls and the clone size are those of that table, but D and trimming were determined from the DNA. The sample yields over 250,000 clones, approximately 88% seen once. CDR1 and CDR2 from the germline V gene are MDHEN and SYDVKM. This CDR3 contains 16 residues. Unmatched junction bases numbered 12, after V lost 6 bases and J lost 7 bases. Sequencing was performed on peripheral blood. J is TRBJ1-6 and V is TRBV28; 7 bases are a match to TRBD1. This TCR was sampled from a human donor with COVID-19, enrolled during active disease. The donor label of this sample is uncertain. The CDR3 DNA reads TGTGCCAGCAGCCTTTCCAAGGGACAGTTCAATTCACCCCTCCACTTT. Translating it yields CASSLSKGQFNSPLHF.